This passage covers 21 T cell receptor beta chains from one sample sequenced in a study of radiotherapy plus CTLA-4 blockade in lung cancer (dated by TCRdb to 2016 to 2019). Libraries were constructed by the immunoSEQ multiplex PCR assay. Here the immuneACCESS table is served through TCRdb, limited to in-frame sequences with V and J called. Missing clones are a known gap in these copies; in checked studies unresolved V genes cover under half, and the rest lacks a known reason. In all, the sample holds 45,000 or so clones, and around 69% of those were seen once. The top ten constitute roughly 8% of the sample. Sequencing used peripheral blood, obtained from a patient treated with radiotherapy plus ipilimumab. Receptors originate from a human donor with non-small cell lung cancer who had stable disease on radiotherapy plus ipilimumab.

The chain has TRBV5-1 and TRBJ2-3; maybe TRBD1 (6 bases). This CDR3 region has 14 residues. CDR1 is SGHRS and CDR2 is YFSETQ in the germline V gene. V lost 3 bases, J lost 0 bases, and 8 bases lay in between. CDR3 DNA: TGCGCCAGCAGCTACGGACAGAGCACAGATACGCAGTATTTT. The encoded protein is CASSYGQSTDTQYF.

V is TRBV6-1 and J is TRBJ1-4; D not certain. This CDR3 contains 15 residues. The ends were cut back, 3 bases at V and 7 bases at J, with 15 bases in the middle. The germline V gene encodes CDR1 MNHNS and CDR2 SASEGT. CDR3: CASSEWGLGREKLFF. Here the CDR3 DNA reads TGTGCCAGCAGTGAGTGGGGTCTCGGTCGTGAAAAACTGTTTTTT.

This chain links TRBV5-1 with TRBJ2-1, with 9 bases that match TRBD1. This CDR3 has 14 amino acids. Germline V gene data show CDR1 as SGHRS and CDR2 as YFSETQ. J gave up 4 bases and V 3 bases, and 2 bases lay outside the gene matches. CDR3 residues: CASSSDRGYNEQFF. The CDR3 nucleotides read TGCGCCAGCAGCTCGGACAGGGGATACAATGAGCAGTTCTTC. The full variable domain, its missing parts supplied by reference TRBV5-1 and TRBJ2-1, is KAGVTQTPRYLIKTRGQQVTLSCSPISGHRSVSWYQQTPGQGLQFLFEYFSETQRNKGNFPGRFSGRQFSNSRSEMNVSTLELGDSALYLCASSSDRGYNEQFFGPGTRLTVL.

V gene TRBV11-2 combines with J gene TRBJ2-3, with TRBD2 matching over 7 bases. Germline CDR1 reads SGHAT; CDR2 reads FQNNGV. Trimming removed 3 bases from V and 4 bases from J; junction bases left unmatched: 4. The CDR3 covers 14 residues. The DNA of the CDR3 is TGTGCCAGCAGCTTGGGCGGGGGACCAGATACGCAGTATTTT. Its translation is CASSLGGGPDTQYF. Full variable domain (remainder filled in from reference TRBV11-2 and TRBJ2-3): EAGVAQSPRYKIIEKRQSVAFWCNPISGHATLYWYQQILGQGPKLLIQFQNNGVVDDSQLPKDRFSAERLKGVDSTLKIQPAKLEDSAVYLCASSLGGGPDTQYFGPGTRLTVL.

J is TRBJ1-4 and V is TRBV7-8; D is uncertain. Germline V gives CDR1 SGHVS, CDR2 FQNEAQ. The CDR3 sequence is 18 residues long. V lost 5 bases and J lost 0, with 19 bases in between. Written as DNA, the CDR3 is TGTGCCAGCAGCCCTTATTTAATATTACAGTCAACTAATGAAAAACTGTTTTTT. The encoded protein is CASSPYLILQSTNEKLFF.

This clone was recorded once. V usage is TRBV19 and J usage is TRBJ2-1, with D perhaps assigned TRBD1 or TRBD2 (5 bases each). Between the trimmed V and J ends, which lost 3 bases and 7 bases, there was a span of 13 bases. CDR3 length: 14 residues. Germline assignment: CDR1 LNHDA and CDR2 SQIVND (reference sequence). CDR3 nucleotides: TGTGCCAGTAGTATCCCGGGACGGTTTAATGAGCAGTTCTTC. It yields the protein CASSIPGRFNEQFF. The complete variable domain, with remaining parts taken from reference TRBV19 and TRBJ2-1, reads DGGITQSPKYLFRKEGQNVTLSCEQNLNHDAMYWYRQDPGQGLRLIYYSQIVNDFQKGDIAEGYSVSREKKESFPLTVTSAQKNPTAFYLCASSIPGRFNEQFFGPGTRLTVL.

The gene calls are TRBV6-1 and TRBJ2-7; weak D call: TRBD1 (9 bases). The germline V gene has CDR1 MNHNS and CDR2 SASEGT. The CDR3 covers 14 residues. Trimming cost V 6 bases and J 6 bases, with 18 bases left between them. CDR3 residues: CASRTGGTGSEQYF. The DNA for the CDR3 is TGTGCCAGCAGAACGGGGGGGACAGGGTCCGAGCAGTACTTC.

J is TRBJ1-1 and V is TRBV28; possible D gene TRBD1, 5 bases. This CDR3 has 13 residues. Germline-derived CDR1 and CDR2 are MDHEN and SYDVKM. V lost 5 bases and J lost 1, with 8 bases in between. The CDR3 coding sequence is TGTGCCAGCAGTCCCGGACAGAACACTGAAGCTTTCTTT. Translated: CASSPGQNTEAFF.

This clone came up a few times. Here the CDR3 DNA reads TGTGCCAGCAGCTTCGCCGGGACAGGGGAAATCGGTTCACCCCTCCACTTT. Amino acid sequence: CASSFAGTGEIGSPLHF. The chain uses TRBV11-1 and TRBJ1-6, with 10 bases that match TRBD1. Looked up from germline, CDR1 is SGHAT and CDR2 is FQDESV (reference sequence). V lost 3 bases, J lost 9 bases, and 11 bases stayed unmatched. This CDR3 has 17 residues.

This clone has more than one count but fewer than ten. For the CDR3, the DNA is TGTGCCAGCAGCTTAGGTGTCATGAACACTGAAGCTTTCTTT. This sequence encodes CASSLGVMNTEAFF. The V gene is TRBV7-2, the J gene TRBJ1-1; unclear D gene. V lost 1 base and J lost 0, with 6 bases in between. The CDR3 consists of 14 residues. Germline V CDR1 and CDR2: SGHTA, FQGNSA.

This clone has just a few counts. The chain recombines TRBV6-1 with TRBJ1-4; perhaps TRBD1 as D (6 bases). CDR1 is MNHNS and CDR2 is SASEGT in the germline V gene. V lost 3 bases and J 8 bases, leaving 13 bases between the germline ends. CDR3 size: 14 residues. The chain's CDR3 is CASSEWGAGEKLFF. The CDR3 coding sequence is TGTGCCAGCAGTGAGTGGGGGGCCGGAGAAAAACTGTTTTTT.

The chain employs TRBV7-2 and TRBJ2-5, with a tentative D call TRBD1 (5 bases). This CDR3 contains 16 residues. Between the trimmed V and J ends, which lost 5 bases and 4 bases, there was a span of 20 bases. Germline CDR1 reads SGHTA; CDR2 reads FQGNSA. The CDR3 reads CASSPPGRAVRETQYF. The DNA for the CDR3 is TGTGCCAGCAGCCCGCCCGGCAGGGCGGTCAGAGAGACCCAGTACTTC. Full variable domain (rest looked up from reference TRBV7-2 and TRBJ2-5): GAGVSQSPSNKVTEKGKDVELRCDPISGHTALYWYRQSLGQGLEFLIYFQGNSAPDKSGLPSDRFSAERTGGSVSTLTIQRTQQEDSAVYLCASSPPGRAVRETQYFGPGTRLLVL.

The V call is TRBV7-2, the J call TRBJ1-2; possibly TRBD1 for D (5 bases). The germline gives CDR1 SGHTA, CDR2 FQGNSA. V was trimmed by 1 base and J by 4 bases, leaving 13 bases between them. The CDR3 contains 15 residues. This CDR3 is CASSLDAGRPYGYTF. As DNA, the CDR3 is TGTGCCAGCAGCTTAGATGCGGGGCGCCCCTATGGCTACACCTTC.

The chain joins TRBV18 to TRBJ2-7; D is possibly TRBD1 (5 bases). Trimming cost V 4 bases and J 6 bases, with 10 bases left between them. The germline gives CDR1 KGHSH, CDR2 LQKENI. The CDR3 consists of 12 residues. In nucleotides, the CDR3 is TGTGCCAGCTCACTCGGAAGGGGCGAGCAGTACGTC. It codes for CASSLGRGEQYV.

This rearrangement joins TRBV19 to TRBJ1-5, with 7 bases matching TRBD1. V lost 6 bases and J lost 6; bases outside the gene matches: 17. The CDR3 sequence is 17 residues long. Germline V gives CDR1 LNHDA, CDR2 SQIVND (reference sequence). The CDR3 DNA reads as TGTGCCAGTAGGGCTCAACCAAGGGGGCGCGTCGGTCAGCCCCAGCATTTT. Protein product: CASRAQPRGRVGQPQHF. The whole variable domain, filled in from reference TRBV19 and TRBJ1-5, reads DGGITQSPKYLFRKEGQNVTLSCEQNLNHDAMYWYRQDPGQGLRLIYYSQIVNDFQKGDIAEGYSVSREKKESFPLTVTSAQKNPTAFYLCASRAQPRGRVGQPQHFGDGTRLSIL.

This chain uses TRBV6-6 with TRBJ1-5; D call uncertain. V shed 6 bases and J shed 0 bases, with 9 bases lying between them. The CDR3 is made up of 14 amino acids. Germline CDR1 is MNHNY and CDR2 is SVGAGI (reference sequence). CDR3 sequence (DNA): TGTGCCAGCAGCCCTTCCGGTAGCAATCAGCCCCAGCATTTT. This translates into CASSPSGSNQPQHF.

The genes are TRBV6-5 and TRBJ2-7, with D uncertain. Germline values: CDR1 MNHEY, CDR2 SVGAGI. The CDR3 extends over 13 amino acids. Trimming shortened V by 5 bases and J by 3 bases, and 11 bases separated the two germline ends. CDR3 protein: CASSGSLSYEQYF. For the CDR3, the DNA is TGTGCCAGCAGTGGGTCTCTGAGCTACGAGCAGTACTTC.

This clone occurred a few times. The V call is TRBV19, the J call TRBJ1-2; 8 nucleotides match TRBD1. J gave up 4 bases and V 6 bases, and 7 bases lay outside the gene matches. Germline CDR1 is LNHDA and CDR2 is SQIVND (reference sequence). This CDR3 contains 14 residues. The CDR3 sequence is CASRARDRLYGYTF. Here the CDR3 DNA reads TGTGCCAGTAGAGCCCGGGACAGGCTCTATGGCTACACCTTC.

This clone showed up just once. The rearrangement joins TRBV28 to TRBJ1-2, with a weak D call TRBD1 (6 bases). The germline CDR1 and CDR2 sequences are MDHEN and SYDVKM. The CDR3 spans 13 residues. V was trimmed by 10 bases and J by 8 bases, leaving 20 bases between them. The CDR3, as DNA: TGTGCCATCCCCGGGGGGCAGGGCGCAGGCTACACCTTC. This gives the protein CAIPGGQGAGYTF.

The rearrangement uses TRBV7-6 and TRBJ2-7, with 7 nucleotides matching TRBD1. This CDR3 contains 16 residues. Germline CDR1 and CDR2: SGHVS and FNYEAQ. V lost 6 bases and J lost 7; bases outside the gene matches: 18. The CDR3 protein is CASSSAGGQGVGEQYF. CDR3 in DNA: TGTGCCAGCAGTTCCGCGGGCGGTCAGGGGGTCGGGGAGCAGTACTTC.

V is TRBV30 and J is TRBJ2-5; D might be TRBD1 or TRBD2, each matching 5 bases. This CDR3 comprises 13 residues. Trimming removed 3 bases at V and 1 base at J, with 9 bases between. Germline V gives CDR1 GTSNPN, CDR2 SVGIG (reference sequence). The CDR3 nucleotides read TGTGCCTGGAGAGGGACGGCCCAAGAGACCCAGTACTTC. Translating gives CAWRGTAQETQYF.